The next 20 T cell receptor beta chains were all read from a single sample in a study of cytomegalovirus exposure and HLA in healthy donors. A multiplex PCR was run with 60 Vbeta primers and 13 Jbeta primers. Assay: immunoSEQ multiplex PCR; the TCRdb copy retains only in-frame clones and omits some. The data hold hundreds of thousands of clones, with 65% to 85% observed a single time. The source material was PBMCs. The receptors were sampled from a female donor in good health and CMV-seronegative.

This clone was counted once. This chain uses TRBV2 with TRBJ1-2; D gene unclear. Between the trimmed V and J ends, which lost 5 bases and 2 bases, there was a span of 12 bases. CDR1 and CDR2 from the germline V gene are SNHLY and FYNNEI. CDR3 length: 14 amino acids. CDR3 nucleotides: TGTGCCAGCAGTCGGGGAGACGGGAACTATGGCTACACCTTC. The encoded protein is CASSRGDGNYGYTF.

The chain recombines TRBV5-6 with TRBJ2-7; a possible D gene is TRBD2 (6 bases). CDR1 and CDR2 from the germline V gene are SGHDT and YYEEEE. Deletions cut 4 bases from V and 0 bases from J, with 14 bases between. The CDR3 has 15 amino acids. CDR3: CASSPGTFSSYEQYF. CDR3 sequence (DNA): TGTGCCAGCAGCCCAGGGACTTTTAGCTCCTACGAGCAGTACTTC.

The CDR3 reads CASGSGGREQFF. The CDR3 DNA is TGTGCTAGTGGTTCAGGGGGCCGCGAGCAGTTCTTC. The chain links TRBV12-5 to TRBJ2-1; 8 nucleotides line up with TRBD1. J was trimmed by 10 bases and V by 4 bases; bases with no gene match: 3. Germline CDR1 reads LGHNT; CDR2 reads FRNRAP. This CDR3 spans 12 amino acids.

CDR3 in amino acids: CASKSGTGANQPQHF. As DNA, the CDR3 is TGTGCCAGCAAATCCGGGACAGGGGCCAATCAGCCCCAGCATTTT. The rearrangement links TRBV28 to TRBJ1-5, with 10 bases identical to TRBD1. CDR3 length: 15 amino acids. Germline V lookup: CDR1 MDHEN, CDR2 SYDVKM. After removal of 7 bases from V and 3 bases from J, the junction contained 6 bases not matched to a gene.

V is TRBV27 and J is TRBJ2-7; 9 nucleotides match TRBD2. Germline CDR1 is MNHEY and CDR2 is SMNVEV (reference sequence). The CDR3 loop spans 15 amino acids. Trimming removed 5 bases from V and 2 bases from J; junction bases left unmatched: 7. The CDR3, as DNA: TGTGCCAGCAGTCCCTCCCGGACTAGCGCCTACGAGCAGTACTTC. It is translated as CASSPSRTSAYEQYF.

The chain links TRBV4-1 to TRBJ2-3; perhaps TRBD2 as D (6 bases). V was trimmed by 0 bases and J by 2 bases, leaving 18 bases between them. The CDR3 length is 18 residues. Germline V gene data show CDR1 as MGHRA and CDR2 as YSYEKL. CDR3 nucleotide sequence: TGCGCCAGCAGCCAAGAGGAGGGGAGACAGTCACCCACAGATACGCAGTATTTT. Its protein product is CASSQEEGRQSPTDTQYF.

This clone was seen just once. V and J are TRBV13 and TRBJ2-7, with TRBD2 matching 15 bases. The trim removed 4 bases at V and 7 bases at J, leaving 17 bases unmatched. The CDR3 has 19 residues. Germline CDR1 PRHDT, CDR2 FYEKMQ (reference sequence). DNA of the CDR3: TGTGCCAGCAGCTCGACGTCGGGAAGGACTAGCGGGAGGGCCGGGGAGCAGTACTTC. Its translation is CASSSTSGRTSGRAGEQYF. Supplemented by reference TRBV13 and TRBJ2-7, the full variable domain reads AAGVIQSPRHLIKEKRETATLKCYPIPRHDTVYWYQQGPGQDPQFLISFYEKMQSDKGSIPDRFSAQQFSDYHSELNMSSLELGDSALYFCASSSTSGRTSGRAGEQYFGPGTRLTVT.

The chain employs TRBV19 and TRBJ2-3, with 11 bases identical to TRBD2. Germline CDR1 reads LNHDA; CDR2 reads SQIVND (reference sequence). The CDR3 length is 19 residues. After removal of 3 bases from V and 2 bases from J, the junction contained 13 bases not matched to a gene. The CDR3 region has the DNA TGTGCCAGTAGTATCAACGGGCTAGCGGGAGGCAGGAACACAGATACGCAGTATTTT. Translated, it gives CASSINGLAGGRNTDTQYF.

This clone has only one observation. This rearrangement joins TRBV19 to TRBJ2-3; 7 positions match TRBD2. There are 16 residues in the CDR3. The germline CDR1 and CDR2 sequences are LNHDA and SQIVND (reference sequence). The V segment lost 4 bases and the J segment 0 bases; nucleotides outside the gene matches: 7. The CDR3: CASSTPSGISTDTQYF. CDR3 DNA: TGTGCCAGTAGTACCCCTAGCGGTATTAGCACAGATACGCAGTATTTT.

The V call is TRBV2, the J call TRBJ2-1; TRBD1 matches 8 bases. J lost 12 bases, V lost 6 bases, and 13 bases had no gene match. This CDR3 spans 14 amino acids. Germline assignment: CDR1 SNHLY and CDR2 FYNNEI. The CDR3 protein is CASRDGQGTFVQFF. Here the CDR3 DNA reads TGTGCCAGCAGGGATGGACAGGGCACCTTTGTGCAGTTCTTC. Full variable domain (outside the CDR3, taken from reference TRBV2 and TRBJ2-1): EPEVTQTPSHQVTQMGQEVILRCVPISNHLYFYWYRQILGQKVEFLVSFYNNEISEKSEIFDDQFSVERPDGSNFTLKIRSTKLEDSAMYFCASRDGQGTFVQFFGPGTRLTVL.

CDR3: CASSPAASSGAFF. CDR3 in DNA: TGTGCCAGCTCACCAGCGGCCTCGAGTGGAGCTTTCTTT. The gene calls are TRBV18 and TRBJ1-1; D is ambiguous. The CDR3 consists of 13 residues. Germline CDR1 reads KGHSH; CDR2 reads LQKENI. Trimming took 2 bases from V and 10 from J, leaving 14 bases between them.

This clone has only a few counts. V is TRBV11-3 and J is TRBJ1-2; D not resolved. The germline V gene encodes CDR1 SGHNT and CDR2 YENEEA. V lost 1 base to trimming and J lost 6 bases, with 6 bases between them. The CDR3 consists of 12 residues. DNA for the CDR3: TGTGCCAGCAGCTTAGCGCCAGATGGCTACACCTTC. Residues: CASSLAPDGYTF.

The chain couples TRBV4-2 to TRBJ2-7, with 9 bases matching TRBD2. With V trimmed by 4 bases and J by 5 bases, 9 bases remained unmatched. Germline V gene data show CDR1 as LGHNA and CDR2 as YNFKEQ. The CDR3 is made up of 15 amino acids. CDR3 region: CASSPASGERHEQYF. Written as DNA, the CDR3 is TGTGCCAGCAGCCCCGCTAGCGGGGAGCGGCACGAGCAGTACTTC.

The chain links TRBV28 to TRBJ1-2; TRBD1 matches at 12 bases. Germline-derived CDR1 and CDR2 are MDHEN and SYDVKM. The CDR3 consists of 15 residues. V lost 4 bases and J lost 8; bases outside the gene matches: 8. The CDR3 DNA is TGTGCCAGCAGTTCCCGGGGACAGGGGGCCGGGGGCTACACCTTC. This gives the protein CASSSRGQGAGGYTF.

V and J are TRBV2 and TRBJ2-7; no definite D call. Trimming cost V 2 bases and J 0 bases, with 17 bases left between them. There are 17 residues in the CDR3. Per germline, CDR1 SNHLY and CDR2 FYNNEI. CDR3 amino acids: CASSELDLQLSSYEQYF. The CDR3 nucleotides read TGTGCCAGCAGTGAATTAGACTTACAACTAAGCTCCTACGAGCAGTACTTC.

The gene calls are TRBV6-1 and TRBJ1-1; D not certain. Germline V gene data show CDR1 as MNHNS and CDR2 as SASEGT. The CDR3 is made up of 11 amino acids. V lost 5 bases and J lost 8, with 9 bases in between. The CDR3 nucleotides read TGTGCCAGCAGTTCGCAGGTGGAAGCTTTCTTT. Amino acids: CASSSQVEAFF.

The V and J genes are TRBV2 and TRBJ2-7; TRBD1 might be the D (5 bases). This CDR3 spans 15 amino acids. CDR1 SNHLY and CDR2 FYNNEI come from the germline V gene. Between the trimmed V and J ends, which lost 5 bases and 3 bases, there was a span of 17 bases. Here the CDR3 reads CASSQSTGYYYEQYF. CDR3 DNA: TGTGCCAGCAGTCAGAGCACAGGATACTACTACGAGCAGTACTTC.

This clone has just a few counts. The rearrangement joins TRBV27 to TRBJ2-7; TRBD2 might be the D (5 bases). The germline V and J ends were trimmed by 1 base and 3 bases, with 13 bases remaining between them. The CDR3 loop spans 15 amino acids. From germline, CDR1 is MNHEY and CDR2 SMNVEV (reference sequence). CDR3 bases: TGTGCCAGCAGTTTATACAGAGTCGCGGGCTACGAGCAGTACTTC. Translated, it gives CASSLYRVAGYEQYF.

In this sample, this clone turned up a few times. The V and J genes are TRBV9 and TRBJ2-1, with D possibly being TRBD2 (5 bases). Germline V gives CDR1 SGDLS, CDR2 YYNGEE. The V end was cut by 0 bases, the J end by 7 bases, with 14 bases between. The CDR3 contains 15 residues. Here the CDR3 reads CASSVVPGIPNEQFF. CDR3 nucleotide sequence: TGTGCCAGCAGCGTAGTTCCGGGAATCCCGAATGAGCAGTTCTTC.

This rearrangement joins TRBV5-1 to TRBJ1-1; a weak D match, TRBD1 (5 bases). Germline V gene sequence: CDR1 SGHRS, CDR2 YFSETQ. V lost 4 bases and J 2 bases, leaving 12 bases between the germline ends. CDR3 length equals 14 residues. CDR3 region: CASSGGTVNTEAFF. The CDR3 DNA sequence: TGCGCCAGCAGCGGGGGGACGGTTAACACTGAAGCTTTCTTT.